Each of the 14 T cell receptor beta chains below was sequenced from the same sample in a study of cytomegalovirus exposure and HLA in healthy donors. The data were produced by immunoSEQ multiplex PCR, yet TCRdb's version contains in-frame clones alone and is incomplete. The sample yields some 90,000 clones, 87% seen once. The specimen was PBMCs. Receptors originate from a man aged 18 to 30 in good health and CMV-seropositive.

The V gene is TRBV11-2, the J gene TRBJ2-5, with D perhaps TRBD2 (6 bases). Germline loops: CDR1 SGHAT, CDR2 FQNNGV. The CDR3 extends over 15 amino acids. V lost 1 base, J lost 2 bases, and 11 bases lay in between. The CDR3 DNA sequence: TGTGCCAGCAGCTTAGGGGGGAGGCCGCAAGAGACCCAGTACTTC. Translated, it gives CASSLGGRPQETQYF.

The genes are TRBV6-1 and TRBJ1-2, with 9 bases aligning to TRBD1. This CDR3 has 13 residues. Trimming took 6 bases from V and 7 from J; bases not matched to a gene: 6. Germline CDR1 and CDR2: MNHNS and SASEGT. The CDR3 here is CASRRDRGSGYTF. The CDR3 DNA reads as TGTGCCAGCAGAAGAGACAGGGGGAGTGGCTACACCTTC.

This clone was picked up one time. The V gene is TRBV12-5, the J gene TRBJ1-1; D not resolved. The CDR3 sequence is 15 residues long. Trimming took 2 bases from V and 5 from J, leaving 15 bases between them. Germline V gene data show CDR1 as LGHNT and CDR2 as FRNRAP. DNA of the CDR3: TGTGCTAGTGGTTTGATGGGGAGCATATGGACTGAAGCTTTCTTT. This codes for CASGLMGSIWTEAFF.

The rearrangement uses TRBV11-2 and TRBJ2-1, with D perhaps matching TRBD2 (6 bases). Germline CDR1 and CDR2: SGHAT and FQNNGV. The length of the CDR3 is 17 residues. Trimming removed 2 bases at V and 9 bases at J, with 23 bases between. This CDR3 reads CASSLSRAGQGRVEQFF. The CDR3 DNA follows: TGTGCCAGCAGCTTATCCCGAGCGGGTCAAGGGCGTGTTGAGCAGTTCTTC.

This clone came up once. This sequence joins TRBV11-2 and TRBJ2-3, with TRBD2 matching over 10 bases. The CDR3 length is 14 residues. V lost 7 bases and J lost 6; bases outside the gene matches: 7. Per the germline V gene, CDR1 is SGHAT and CDR2 is FQNNGV. CDR3 in amino acids: CASNLAGDFDTQYF. The DNA of the CDR3 is TGTGCCAGCAATCTAGCGGGAGATTTCGATACGCAGTATTTT. The full variable domain, with the rest looked up from reference TRBV11-2 and TRBJ2-3, is EAGVAQSPRYKIIEKRQSVAFWCNPISGHATLYWYQQILGQGPKLLIQFQNNGVVDDSQLPKDRFSAERLKGVDSTLKIQPAKLEDSAVYLCASNLAGDFDTQYFGPGTRLTVL.

This clone was detected only once. The chain joins TRBV19 to TRBJ1-4, with D unclear. Between the trimmed V and J ends, which lost 6 bases and 4 bases, there was a span of 12 bases. Germline V gene sequence: CDR1 LNHDA, CDR2 SQIVND (reference sequence). The CDR3 consists of 14 residues. The CDR3 protein is CASSPNINNEKLFF. The DNA for the CDR3 is TGTGCCAGTAGCCCCAACATAAATAATGAAAAACTGTTTTTT.

The chain employs TRBV27 and TRBJ1-2; TRBD1 matches 12 bases. Germline CDR1 MNHEY, CDR2 SMNVEV (reference sequence). The CDR3 contains 20 residues. V was pared by 6 bases and J by 4 bases, with 21 bases of the junction left unmatched. CDR3 residues: CASRHGEVGTGGSLVYGYTF. The CDR3, as DNA: TGTGCCAGCAGACACGGAGAGGTGGGGACAGGGGGCTCCCTAGTCTATGGCTACACCTTC.

The chain is built from TRBV11-2 and TRBJ1-1; D gene unclear. The germline CDR1 and CDR2 sequences are SGHAT and FQNNGV. This CDR3 is built from 14 residues. V lost 2 bases to trimming and J lost 4 bases, with 11 bases between them. This CDR3 is CASSLRGFITEAFF. The CDR3 DNA follows: TGTGCCAGCAGCTTACGAGGTTTCATCACTGAAGCTTTCTTT.

V is TRBV15 and J is TRBJ2-1, with 10 bases fitting TRBD2. V trimming: 1 base; J trimming: 5 bases; junction bases outside the gene matches: 11. The CDR3 runs to 18 residues. The germline CDR1 and CDR2 sequences are LNHNV and YYDKDF (reference sequence). The CDR3: CATSRVAGGRPVDNEQFF. The DNA of the CDR3 is TGTGCCACCAGCAGAGTAGCGGGGGGCCGACCCGTCGACAATGAGCAGTTCTTC.

The chain recombines TRBV7-2 with TRBJ2-1, with 10 bases matching TRBD2. V trimming: 2 bases; J trimming: 8 bases; junction bases outside the gene matches: 12. The CDR3 contains 17 residues. CDR1 is SGHTA and CDR2 is FQGNSA in the germline V gene. For the CDR3, the DNA is TGTGCCAGCAGCTTACGTCAGGTACAGCGGGAGGGCCATGAGCAGTTCTTC. This sequence encodes CASSLRQVQREGHEQFF.

The genes are TRBV19 and TRBJ2-2; maybe TRBD1 (5 bases). Per germline, CDR1 LNHDA and CDR2 SQIVND (reference sequence). The CDR3 totals 15 residues. Trimming took off 5 bases at V and 3 bases at J, with 13 bases between the two ends. CDR3 bases: TGTGCCAGTAGTGTTTACAGGCGTGACACCGGGGAGCTGTTTTTT. Amino acids: CASSVYRRDTGELFF.

The rearrangement joins TRBV7-9 to TRBJ2-5; 10 bases agree with TRBD1. Germline trimming cut 1 base from V and 3 bases from J; bases unmatched to any gene: 5. This CDR3 spans 16 amino acids. Germline-derived CDR1 and CDR2 are SEHNR and FQNEAQ (reference sequence). The CDR3 sequence is CASSLVGTGVKETQYF. Here the CDR3 DNA reads TGTGCCAGCAGCTTAGTCGGGACAGGGGTAAAAGAGACCCAGTACTTC.

This clone has a single count. This chain joins TRBV29-1 and TRBJ2-3; TRBD2 matches at 7 bases. The CDR3 spans 16 residues. V trimming: 7 bases; J trimming: 2 bases; junction bases outside the gene matches: 15. Germline V gene data show CDR1 as SQVTM and CDR2 as ANQGSEA. As DNA, the CDR3 is TGCAGCGCAGGAAACGCCGTGGCGGGAGACACAGATACGCAGTATTTT. As protein: CSAGNAVAGDTDTQYF.

The CDR3 DNA reads TGTGCCAGCAGCACGGGACAGGGGGTCACCGGGGAGCTGTTTTTT. Translated: CASSTGQGVTGELFF. The chain couples TRBV11-3 to TRBJ2-2, with 11 bases matching TRBD1. The V gene's germline CDR1 is SGHNT and CDR2 YENEEA. J gave up 4 bases and V 5 bases, and 3 bases lay outside the gene matches. The CDR3 sequence is 15 residues long.